These T cell receptor beta chains were read from a single sample in a study of T cells after yellow fever vaccination. TCRdb itself ran the 5' RACE reads through MiXCR, one entry per CDR3 protein. The sample has some 500,000 distinct CDR3 sequences; approximately 12% are singletons. This specimen was PBMCs, taken on the day of the yellow fever booster vaccination. These receptors were obtained from a young man who received the YFV17D yellow fever vaccine. Each CDR3 is given with its conserved first and last residue. D genes are given only for firm matches. Clone size is given for some rows only: seen once, a few or many times, or a class if the clone is expanded.

TRBJ2-2 | TRBD2 | . | TRBV4-3 | CASSHQGLHNAGELFF | TGCGCCAGCAGCCATCAGGGACTACATAACGCCGGGGAGCTGTTTTTT
TRBJ1-1 | . | many | TRBV6-2/TRBV6-3 | CASSDLGTEAFF | TGTGCCAGCAGTGATTTGGGTACTGAAGCTTTCTTT
TRBJ2-5 | TRBD2 | many | TRBV7-9 | CASQGGPWETQYF | TGTGCCAGCCAGGGAGGGCCATGGGAGACCCAGTACTTC
TRBJ2-4 | TRBD2 | few | TRBV20-1 | CSARSPTSGSSENIQYF | TGCAGTGCTAGATCACCGACTAGCGGGAGTTCGGAAAACATTCAGTACTTC
TRBJ2-5 | TRBD2 | few | TRBV18 | CASSPTSGREETQYF | TGTGCCAGCTCACCGACTAGCGGGAGGGAAGAGACCCAGTACTTC
TRBJ1-2 | . | few | TRBV7-3 | CASSLSASSIGYTF | TGTGCCAGCAGCTTAAGCGCCAGCTCTATAGGCTACACCTTC
TRBJ2-1 | . | . | TRBV12-3/TRBV12-4 | CASTSEGPQFF | TGTGCCAGCACCTCGGAGGGACCCCAGTTCTTC
TRBJ2-3 | . | few | TRBV10-3 | CAIRMARTLTSTDTQYF | TGTGCCATCAGGATGGCCCGCACACTTACTAGCACAGATACGCAGTATTTT
TRBJ2-7 | TRBD2 | . | TRBV5-1 | CASSWTGTSGYEQYF | TGCGCCAGCAGCTGGACCGGGACTAGCGGCTACGAGCAGTACTTC
TRBJ1-4 | . | . | TRBV20-1 | CSAKAGGGSGEKLFF | TGCAGTGCCAAGGCGGGCGGGGGCTCTGGTGAAAAACTGTTTTTT
TRBJ1-1 | . | few | TRBV20-1 | CSAYRALGTEAFF | TGCAGTGCTTACAGGGCATTAGGGACTGAAGCTTTCTTT
TRBJ2-1 | . | few | TRBV12-3/TRBV12-4 | CASSGRGDEQFF | TGTGCCAGCTCAGGGCGGGGCGATGAGCAGTTCTTC
TRBJ1-2 | . | many | TRBV5-6 | CASSFGGNGYTF | TGTGCCAGCAGCTTCGGAGGGAATGGCTACACCTTC
TRBJ2-7 | . | . | TRBV6-5 | CASSYGTNPSYEQYF | TGTGCCAGCAGTTACGGCACCAACCCTTCCTACGAGCAGTACTTC
TRBJ2-1 | TRBD1 | few | TRBV4-3 | CASSQAPTGVGNNEQFF | TGCGCCAGCAGCCAAGCTCCAACAGGGGTTGGGAACAATGAGCAGTTCTTC
TRBJ2-5 | TRBD1 | few | TRBV5-1 | CASSRDRGQVGVRETQYF | TGCGCCAGTAGCCGGGACAGGGGGCAAGTTGGGGTTCGGGAGACCCAGTACTTC
TRBJ2-7 | . | few | TRBV4-3 | CASSQAHPTTWPDEQYF | TGCGCCAGCAGCCAAGCCCATCCTACGACGTGGCCAGACGAGCAGTACTTC
TRBJ2-1 | TRBD1 | . | TRBV20-1 | CSASLQGVNEQFF | TGCAGTGCTAGTCTGCAGGGGGTGAATGAGCAGTTCTTC